Presented here are 24 T cell receptor beta chains from one specimen sequenced in a study of T cell changes during pregnancy in multiple sclerosis. Only in-frame clones appear in the TCRdb table, and some are missing; sequencing was by immunoSEQ multiplex PCR. Of approximately 83,000 clones listed, about 93% are singletons. The source material was peripheral blood, sampled in the first trimester of pregnancy. The receptors were sampled from a female donor with multiple sclerosis, enrolled in a pregnancy study.

The chain employs TRBV5-6 and TRBJ2-7; D is perhaps TRBD1 (6 bases). CDR1 and CDR2 (germline): SGHDT, YYEEEE. The CDR3 consists of 14 residues. Trimming pared 1 base from V and 0 bases from J, leaving 8 bases between. CDR3 DNA: TGTGCCAGCAGCTTGACAGGGTTCTCCTACGAGCAGTACTTC. It codes for CASSLTGFSYEQYF.

A word on this clone: The junction and the germline gene differ at one end; a read error may be behind it. V gene TRBV7-4 combines with J gene TRBJ2-3; the match to TRBD2 covers 11 bases. CDR3 length equals 14 residues. The germline CDR1 and CDR2 sequences are SGHVT and SQSDAQ. CDR3 region: CASSIAGGPGTQYF. The CDR3 nucleotides are TGTGCCAGCAGCATAGCGGGGGGGCCGGGTACGCAGTATTTT.

The chain is built from TRBV9 and TRBJ2-7; tentative D call: TRBD2 (6 bases). Trimming removed 4 bases at V and 2 bases at J, with 16 bases between. This CDR3 is built from 15 residues. The germline gives CDR1 SGDLS, CDR2 YYNGEE. CDR3 region: CASSPGAGTAYEQYF. For the CDR3, the DNA is TGTGCCAGCAGCCCTGGAGCGGGTACAGCCTACGAGCAGTACTTC. Filled out from reference TRBV9 and TRBJ2-7, the complete variable domain reads DSGVTQTPKHLITATGQRVTLRCSPRSGDLSVYWYQQSLDQGLQFLIQYYNGEERAKGNILERFSAQQFPDLHSELNLSSLELGDSALYFCASSPGAGTAYEQYFGPGTRLTVT.

This chain links TRBV19 with TRBJ1-3; 9 bases are shared with TRBD1. CDR3 size: 13 residues. Trimming took 9 bases from V and 5 from J; bases not matched to a gene: 5. Germline-derived CDR1 and CDR2 are LNHDA and SQIVND (reference sequence). This CDR3 is CARNRGHRNTIYF. The CDR3 nucleotides are TGTGCCAGAAACAGGGGGCATCGAAACACCATATATTTT.

V and J are TRBV7-8 and TRBJ2-7, with 9 nucleotides matching TRBD1. V shed 4 bases and J 2 bases; nucleotides not matched to a gene: 6. Germline CDR1 is SGHVS and CDR2 is FQNEAQ. The CDR3 loop spans 15 amino acids. The CDR3 loop is CASSSNRGPAYEQYF. The CDR3 DNA sequence: TGTGCCAGCAGCTCAAACAGGGGGCCTGCCTACGAGCAGTACTTC. The full variable domain, its missing parts supplied by reference TRBV7-8 and TRBJ2-7, is GAGVSQSPRYKVAKRGQDVALRCDPISGHVSLFWYQQALGQGPEFLTYFQNEAQLDKSGLPSDRFFAERPEGSVSTLKIQRTQQEDSAVYLCASSSNRGPAYEQYFGPGTRLTVT.

The chain recombines TRBV27 with TRBJ2-3; D is possibly TRBD2 (6 bases). V lost 1 base and J lost 0, with 17 bases in between. This CDR3 is built from 18 residues. Germline-derived CDR1 and CDR2 are MNHEY and SMNVEV (reference sequence). Here the CDR3 reads CASSLFFRFSGSTDTQYF. CDR3 sequence (DNA): TGTGCCAGCAGTTTATTCTTTAGGTTTAGCGGAAGCACAGATACGCAGTATTTT.

This sequence joins TRBV7-2 and TRBJ2-7, with 11 bases lining up with TRBD2. J gave up 4 bases and V 5 bases, and 4 bases lay outside the gene matches. Germline CDR1 is SGHTA and CDR2 is FQGNSA. This CDR3 is 14 amino acids long. CDR3 coding DNA: TGTGCCAGCAGCCCCGGGACTAGCGGTTACGAGCAGTACTTC. Its protein is CASSPGTSGYEQYF. Full variable domain (rest looked up from reference TRBV7-2 and TRBJ2-7): GAGVSQSPSNKVTEKGKDVELRCDPISGHTALYWYRQSLGQGLEFLIYFQGNSAPDKSGLPSDRFSAERTGGSVSTLTIQRTQQEDSAVYLCASSPGTSGYEQYFGPGTRLTVT.

V and J are TRBV10-3 and TRBJ1-2; D remains ambiguous. CDR1 ENHRY and CDR2 SYGVKD come from the germline V gene. The CDR3 consists of 11 residues. The V gene lost 3 bases and the J gene lost 7 bases, with 6 bases spanning the gap. CDR3 DNA: TGTGCCATCAGTGACGGGTCTGGCTACACCTTC. Translation gives CAISDGSGYTF.

The V call is TRBV5-4, the J call TRBJ2-3; TRBD2 agrees at 10 bases. From germline, CDR1 is SGHNT and CDR2 YYREEE (reference sequence). V was pared by 7 bases and J by 6 bases, with 11 bases of the junction left unmatched. CDR3 length: 15 residues. DNA for the CDR3: TGTGCCAGCCGCCTAAGCGGGGGGGCAGGGGATACGCAGTATTTT. Amino acids: CASRLSGGAGDTQYF.

The chain employs TRBV6-5 and TRBJ2-3; 8 positions agree with TRBD2. The J segment lost 6 bases and the V segment lost 10 bases, leaving 12 bases of the junction unmatched. CDR3 length: 14 amino acids. Germline lookup yields CDR1 MNHEY and CDR2 SVGAGI. The DNA for the CDR3 is TGTGCCACCAACGGGGGCGGGGGGTTGGATACGCAGTATTTT. Its protein product is CATNGGGGLDTQYF.

This sequence joins TRBV6-1 and TRBJ1-1; D unclear. The germline V and J ends were trimmed by 2 bases and 8 bases, with 6 bases remaining between them. The CDR3 has 11 amino acids. CDR1 MNHNS and CDR2 SASEGT come from the germline V gene. The CDR3 DNA reads as TGTGCCAGCAGTGAAAGGAGAGAAGCTTTCTTT. Translating it yields CASSERREAFF.

V is TRBV11-2 and J is TRBJ2-1, with a tentative D call TRBD2 (6 bases). The germline gives CDR1 SGHAT, CDR2 FQNNGV. The V gene lost 1 base and the J gene lost 0 bases, with 7 bases spanning the gap. The CDR3 totals 15 residues. Here the CDR3 DNA reads TGTGCCAGCAGCTTAGCCGGGAGCTCCTACAATGAGCAGTTCTTC. Encoded protein: CASSLAGSSYNEQFF.

This chain joins TRBV30 and TRBJ2-4; 7 nucleotides match TRBD2. The germline CDR1 and CDR2 sequences are GTSNPN and SVGIG (reference sequence). The CDR3 totals 16 residues. V shed 2 bases and J 3 bases; nucleotides not matched to a gene: 10. The CDR3 region has the DNA TGTGCCTGGAGTCGTACCGTGGGAGGGGTCAAAAACATTCAGTACTTC. As protein: CAWSRTVGGVKNIQYF.

This rearrangement joins TRBV7-6 to TRBJ2-1, with TRBD2 matching 14 bases. The germline V gene encodes CDR1 SGHVS and CDR2 FNYEAQ. The V gene end was trimmed by 4 bases and the J gene end by 6 bases; junction bases not matched to a gene: 11. The CDR3 is 18 amino acids. The DNA of the CDR3 is TGTGCCAGCAGCTCGACTAGCGGGGGGGCGGCTTACAGCAATGAGCAGTTCTTC. Translated: CASSSTSGGAAYSNEQFF.

The chain recombines TRBV7-3 with TRBJ2-7, with 13 bases matching TRBD2. V gave up 4 bases and J gave up 2 bases; unmatched junction bases: 5. Germline CDR1 and CDR2: SGHTA and FQGTGA. The CDR3 totals 16 residues. CDR3 protein: CASSYGTSGEPYEQYF. The CDR3 DNA follows: TGTGCCAGCAGCTATGGGACTAGCGGGGAACCCTACGAGCAGTACTTC.

The chain combines TRBV6-6 with TRBJ1-6; 8 positions agree with TRBD1. V lost 6 bases, J lost 5 bases, and 3 bases stayed unmatched. This CDR3 comprises 14 residues. CDR1 is MNHNY, CDR2 SVGAGI, per germline (reference sequence). The CDR3 DNA sequence: TGTGCCAGCAGCCCGACAGGGGATAATTCACCCCTCCACTTT. This sequence encodes CASSPTGDNSPLHF.

The V and J genes are TRBV29-1 and TRBJ2-1; 8 bases fit TRBD1. Germline V CDR1 and CDR2: SQVTM, ANQGSEA. CDR3 length equals 15 residues. With V trimmed by 3 bases and J by 6 bases, 10 bases remained unmatched. Here the CDR3 reads CSVDLGAGGFNEQFF. The CDR3 bases are TGCAGCGTTGATCTGGGGGCAGGGGGCTTCAATGAGCAGTTCTTC.

The CDR3 bases are TGTGCCAGCAGTGATTTGGCAGGCCTCATGAACACTGAAGCTTTCTTT. Protein sequence: CASSDLAGLMNTEAFF. This rearrangement joins TRBV6-1 to TRBJ1-1; D unresolved. Trimming took off 3 bases at V and 0 bases at J, with 14 bases between the two ends. Germline lookup yields CDR1 MNHNS and CDR2 SASEGT. This CDR3 is 16 amino acids long.

V is TRBV25-1 and J is TRBJ1-1, with TRBD1 identical over 8 bases. The CDR3 contains 15 residues. Losses at the gene ends were 6 bases for V and 1 base for J; bases not matched to a gene: 7. Looked up from germline, CDR1 is MGHDK and CDR2 is SYGVNS. The CDR3 loop reads CASRKAGGANTEAFF. The CDR3 coding sequence is TGTGCCAGCAGAAAAGCAGGGGGCGCGAACACTGAAGCTTTCTTT.

The V gene is TRBV2, the J gene TRBJ1-5; a possible D gene is TRBD1 (5 bases). The germline V and J ends were trimmed by 7 bases and 3 bases, with 13 bases remaining between them. Germline V gene lookup returns CDR1 SNHLY and CDR2 FYNNEI. This CDR3 is 14 amino acids long. The CDR3 protein is CASNPGGSNQPQHF. DNA for the CDR3: TGTGCCAGCAACCCGGGGGGGTCCAATCAGCCCCAGCATTTT.

V gene TRBV9 combines with J gene TRBJ2-2; D is unresolved. Trimming stripped 0 bases from V and 3 bases from J, with 9 bases between. Germline V CDR1 and CDR2: SGDLS, YYNGEE. The CDR3 consists of 15 residues. For the CDR3, the DNA is TGTGCCAGCAGCGTAGATCTAGTAGACACCGGGGAGCTGTTTTTT. Translating it yields CASSVDLVDTGELFF.

This clone came up once. The chain combines TRBV6-1 with TRBJ1-2, with 8 bases fitting TRBD1. This CDR3 is built from 16 residues. Trimming at V came to 1 base and at J to 1 base, leaving 5 bases not matched to a gene. CDR1 is MNHNS and CDR2 is SASEGT in the germline V gene. As DNA, the CDR3 is TGTGCCAGCAGTGAAGGTCAGGGGGCGCTTAACTATGGCTACACCTTC. Translated, it gives CASSEGQGALNYGYTF.

The J gene is TRBJ2-7, the V gene TRBV5-1, with TRBD2 identical over 7 bases. After removal of 3 bases from V and 3 bases from J, the junction contained 6 bases not matched to a gene. The V gene's germline CDR1 is SGHRS and CDR2 YFSETQ. This CDR3 has 14 amino acids. In nucleotides, the CDR3 is TGCGCCAGCAGCTCCGGGACTATCTTCTACGAGCAGTACTTC. Its protein is CASSSGTIFYEQYF.

The chain links TRBV6-5 to TRBJ1-2; D gene uncertain. CDR1 and CDR2 from the germline V gene are MNHEY and SVGAGI. The CDR3 consists of 16 residues. Trimming left V 0 bases short and J 3 bases short, with 14 bases between. The CDR3 loop reads CASSYSFRAEDYGYTF. DNA of the CDR3: TGTGCCAGCAGTTACTCTTTCCGTGCAGAAGACTATGGCTACACCTTC.